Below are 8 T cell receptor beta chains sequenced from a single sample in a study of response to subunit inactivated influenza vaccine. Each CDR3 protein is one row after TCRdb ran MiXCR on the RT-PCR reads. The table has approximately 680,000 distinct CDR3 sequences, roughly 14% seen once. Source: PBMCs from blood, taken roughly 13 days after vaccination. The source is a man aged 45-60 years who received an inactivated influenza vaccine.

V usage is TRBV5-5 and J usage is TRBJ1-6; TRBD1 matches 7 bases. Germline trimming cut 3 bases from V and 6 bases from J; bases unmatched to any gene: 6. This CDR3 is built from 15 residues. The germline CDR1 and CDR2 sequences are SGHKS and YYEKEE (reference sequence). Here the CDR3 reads CASSSTGTSNSPLHF. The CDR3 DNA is TGTGCCAGCAGCTCGACAGGGACAAGTAATTCACCCCTCCACTTT.

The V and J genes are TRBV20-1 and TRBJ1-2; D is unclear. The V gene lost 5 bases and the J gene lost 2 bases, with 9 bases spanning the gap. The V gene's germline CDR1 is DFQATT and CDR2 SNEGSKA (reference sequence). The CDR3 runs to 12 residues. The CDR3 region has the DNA TGCAGTGCTCCTGGGCAGAACTATGGCTACACCTTC. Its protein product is CSAPGQNYGYTF.

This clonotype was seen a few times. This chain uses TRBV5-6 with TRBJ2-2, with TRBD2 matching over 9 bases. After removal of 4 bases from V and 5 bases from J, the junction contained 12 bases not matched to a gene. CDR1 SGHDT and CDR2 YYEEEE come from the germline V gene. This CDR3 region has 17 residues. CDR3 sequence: CASSPAGGSIRTGELFF. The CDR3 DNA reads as TGTGCCAGCAGCCCAGCGGGGGGATCTATTAGGACCGGGGAGCTGTTTTTT.

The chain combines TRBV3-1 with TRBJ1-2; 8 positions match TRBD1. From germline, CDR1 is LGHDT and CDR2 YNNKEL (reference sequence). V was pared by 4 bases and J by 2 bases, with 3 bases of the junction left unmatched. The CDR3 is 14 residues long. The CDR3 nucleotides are TGTGCCAGCAGCCGGGACAGGAAGAACTATGGCTACACCTTC. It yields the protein CASSRDRKNYGYTF.

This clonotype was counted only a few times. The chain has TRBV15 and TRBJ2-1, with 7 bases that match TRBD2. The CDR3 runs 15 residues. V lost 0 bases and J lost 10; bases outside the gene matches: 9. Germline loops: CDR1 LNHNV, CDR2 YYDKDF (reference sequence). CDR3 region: CATSRDRVVGGEQFF. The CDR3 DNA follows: TGTGCCACCAGCAGAGATCGGGTAGTCGGGGGGGAGCAGTTCTTC.

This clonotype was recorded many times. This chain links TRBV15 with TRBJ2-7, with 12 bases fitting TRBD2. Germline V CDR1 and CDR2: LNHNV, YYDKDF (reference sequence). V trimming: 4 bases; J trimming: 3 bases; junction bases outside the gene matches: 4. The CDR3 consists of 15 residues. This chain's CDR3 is CATSTLAGGFYEQYF. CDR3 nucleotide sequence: TGTGCCACCAGCACCCTAGCGGGAGGGTTCTACGAGCAGTACTTC.

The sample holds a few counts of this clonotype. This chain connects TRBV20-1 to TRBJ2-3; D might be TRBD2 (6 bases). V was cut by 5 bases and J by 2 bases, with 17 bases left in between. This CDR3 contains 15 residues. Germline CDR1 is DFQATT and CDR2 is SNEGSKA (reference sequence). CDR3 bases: TGCAGTGCTGCCACCTTAGCGGAGTACACAGATACGCAGTATTTT. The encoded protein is CSAATLAEYTDTQYF.

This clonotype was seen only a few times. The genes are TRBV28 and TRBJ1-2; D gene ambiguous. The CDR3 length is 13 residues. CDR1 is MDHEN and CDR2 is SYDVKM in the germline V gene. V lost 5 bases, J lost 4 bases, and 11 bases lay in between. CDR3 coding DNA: TGTGCCAGCAGTCCATACGGAGCCTATGGCTACACCTTC. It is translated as CASSPYGAYGYTF.